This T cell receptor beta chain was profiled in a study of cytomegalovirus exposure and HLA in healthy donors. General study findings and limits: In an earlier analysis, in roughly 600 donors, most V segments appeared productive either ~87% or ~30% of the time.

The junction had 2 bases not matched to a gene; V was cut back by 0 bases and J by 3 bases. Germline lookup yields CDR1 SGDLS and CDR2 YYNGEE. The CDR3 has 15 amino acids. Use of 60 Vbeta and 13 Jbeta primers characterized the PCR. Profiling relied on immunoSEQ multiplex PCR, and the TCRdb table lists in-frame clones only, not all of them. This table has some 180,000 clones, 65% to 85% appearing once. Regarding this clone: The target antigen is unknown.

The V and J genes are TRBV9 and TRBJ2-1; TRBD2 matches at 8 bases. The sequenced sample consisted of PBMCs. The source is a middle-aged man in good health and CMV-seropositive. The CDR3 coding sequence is TGTGCCAGCAGCGTAGTCACTAGCGGCTACAATGAGCAGTTCTTC. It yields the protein CASSVVTSGYNEQFF.